This TCR beta chain was recorded in a study of T cell responses to AZD1222 COVID-19 vaccine. Trimming took 4 bases from V and 4 from J; bases not matched to a gene: 5. CDR3 length equals 14 residues. From germline, CDR1 is MNHEY and CDR2 SVGAGI. Clones were read by immunoSEQ multiplex PCR, and TCRdb kept only the in-frame ones, dropping some. The profile shows about 150,000 clones, about 90% of them singletons. This material consisted of peripheral blood, taken 28 days after the second AZD1222 dose. This chain connects TRBV6-5 to TRBJ1-1; 8 positions agree with TRBD1. This TCR was recovered from an adult who received the AZD1222 COVID-19 vaccine. CDR3 protein: CASSSTGVRTEAFF. The DNA of the CDR3 is TGTGCCAGCAGTTCGACAGGGGTGCGCACTGAAGCTTTCTTT.